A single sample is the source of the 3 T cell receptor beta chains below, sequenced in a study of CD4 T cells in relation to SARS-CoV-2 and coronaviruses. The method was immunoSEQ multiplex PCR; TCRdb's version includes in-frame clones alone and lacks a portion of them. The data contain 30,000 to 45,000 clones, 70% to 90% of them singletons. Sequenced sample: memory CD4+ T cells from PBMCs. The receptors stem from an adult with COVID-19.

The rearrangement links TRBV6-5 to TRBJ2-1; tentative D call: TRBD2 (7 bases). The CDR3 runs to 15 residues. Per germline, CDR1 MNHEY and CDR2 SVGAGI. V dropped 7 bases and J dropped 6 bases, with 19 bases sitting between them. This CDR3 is CASNRGGGGGNEQFF. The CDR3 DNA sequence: TGTGCCAGCAACCGGGGTGGGGGAGGGGGCAATGAGCAGTTCTTC.

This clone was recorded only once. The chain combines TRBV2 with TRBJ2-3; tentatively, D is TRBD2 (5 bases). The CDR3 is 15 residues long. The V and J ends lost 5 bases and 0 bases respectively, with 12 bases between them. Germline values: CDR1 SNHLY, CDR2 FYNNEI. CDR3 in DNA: TGTGCCAGCAGTCTCCCCGGGATTAGCACAGATACGCAGTATTTT. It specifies CASSLPGISTDTQYF.

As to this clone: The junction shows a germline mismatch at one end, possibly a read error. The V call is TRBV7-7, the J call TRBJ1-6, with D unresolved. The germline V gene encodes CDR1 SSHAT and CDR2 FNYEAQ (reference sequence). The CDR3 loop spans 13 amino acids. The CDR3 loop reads CASSSSLNSPLHF. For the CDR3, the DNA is TGTGCTAGCAGCTCCAGTCTGAATTCACCCCTCCACTTT.